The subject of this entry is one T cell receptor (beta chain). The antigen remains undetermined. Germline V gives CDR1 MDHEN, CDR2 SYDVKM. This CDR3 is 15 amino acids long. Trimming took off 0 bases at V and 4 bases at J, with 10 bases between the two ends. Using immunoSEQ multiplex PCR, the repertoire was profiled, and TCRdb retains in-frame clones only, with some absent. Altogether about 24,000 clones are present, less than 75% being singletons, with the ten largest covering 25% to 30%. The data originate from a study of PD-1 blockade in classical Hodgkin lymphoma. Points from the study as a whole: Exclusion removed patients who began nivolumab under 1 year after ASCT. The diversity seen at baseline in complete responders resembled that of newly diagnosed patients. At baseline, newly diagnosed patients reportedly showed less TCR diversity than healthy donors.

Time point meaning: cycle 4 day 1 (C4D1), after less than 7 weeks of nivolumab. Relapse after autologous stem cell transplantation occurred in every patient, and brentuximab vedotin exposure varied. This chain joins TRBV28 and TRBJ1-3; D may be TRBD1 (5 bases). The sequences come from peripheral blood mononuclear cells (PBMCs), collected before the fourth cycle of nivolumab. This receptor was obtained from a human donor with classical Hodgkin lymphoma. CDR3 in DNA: TGTGCCAGCAGTTTATGGGGGACGCGGGGAAACACCATATATTTT. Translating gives CASSLWGTRGNTIYF. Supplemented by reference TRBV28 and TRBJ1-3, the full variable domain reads DVKVTQSSRYLVKRTGEKVFLECVQDMDHENMFWYRQDPGLGLRLIYFSYDVKMKEKGDIPEGYSVSREKKERFSLILESASTNQTSMYLCASSLWGTRGNTIYFGEGSWLTVV.